Below, 26 T cell receptor beta chains from the same sample are listed, as sequenced in a study of a mutant IDH1 vaccine in newly diagnosed glioma. Their antigens are not known. Profiling relied on immunoSEQ multiplex PCR, and the TCRdb table lists in-frame clones only, not all of them. This sample has about 60,000 clones, with 84% found just once. Time point described: week 23, last vaccination. Every single dose of the vaccine, 300 ug of mutant IDH1 20-mer peptide, came with topical imiquimod. This specimen consisted of PBMCs, obtained from a glioma patient whose treatment included an IDH1 peptide vaccine. Every receptor here comes from a young man with glioma.

This clone was recorded once. The V call is TRBV19, the J call TRBJ1-5; D call uncertain. Germline CDR1 reads LNHDA; CDR2 reads SQIVND (reference sequence). This CDR3 has 20 residues. Trimming removed 6 bases at V and 2 bases at J, with 29 bases between. CDR3 in DNA: TGTGCCAGTAGCCCAAGCCATTTAGGACGGCTACGTAGGGGCAATCAGCCCCAGCATTTT. Residues: CASSPSHLGRLRRGNQPQHF. The full variable domain, rest sourced from reference TRBV19 and TRBJ1-5, is DGGITQSPKYLFRKEGQNVTLSCEQNLNHDAMYWYRQDPGQGLRLIYYSQIVNDFQKGDIAEGYSVSREKKESFPLTVTSAQKNPTAFYLCASSPSHLGRLRRGNQPQHFGDGTRLSIL.

The chain carries TRBV18 and TRBJ2-7, with 7 bases identical to TRBD1. This CDR3 has 15 residues. Trimming took 2 bases from V and 2 from J; bases not matched to a gene: 6. Germline V gene lookup returns CDR1 KGHSH and CDR2 LQKENI. Here the CDR3 reads CASSPYEGTAYEQYF. CDR3 in DNA: TGTGCCAGCTCACCATACGAAGGGACAGCCTACGAGCAGTACTTC.

This CDR3 is CASSYNTPNTQYF. In DNA form, the CDR3 reads TGTGCCAGCAGCTACAATACACCAAATACGCAGTATTTT. The chain combines TRBV7-3 with TRBJ2-3; no firm D call. V dropped 4 bases and J dropped 7 bases, with 12 bases sitting between them. Germline CDR1 reads SGHTA; CDR2 reads FQGTGA. The CDR3 runs 13 residues. The full variable domain, its missing parts supplied by reference TRBV7-3 and TRBJ2-3, is GAGVSQTPSNKVTEKGKYVELRCDPISGHTALYWYRQSLGQGPEFLIYFQGTGAADDSGLPNDRFFAVRPEGSVSTLKIQRTERGDSAVYLCASSYNTPNTQYFGPGTRLTVL.

CDR3 protein: CASASEPGNTIYF. CDR3 in DNA: TGTGCCAGCGCCTCCGAACCTGGAAACACCATATATTTT. The chain joins TRBV6-6 to TRBJ1-3; D call uncertain. This CDR3 is built from 13 residues. Germline V gene data show CDR1 as MNHNY and CDR2 as SVGAGI (reference sequence). Trimming pared 8 bases from V and 2 bases from J, leaving 10 bases between.

The V call is TRBV7-3, the J call TRBJ2-7; D uncertain. CDR1 and CDR2 from the germline V gene are SGHTA and FQGTGA. This CDR3 contains 13 residues. V was shortened by 3 bases and J by 0 bases, with 6 bases between the two germline ends. CDR3 nucleotides: TGTGCCAGCAGCTTGGACGTCTCCTACGAGCAGTACTTC. Protein sequence: CASSLDVSYEQYF.

CDR3 loop: CSVDGGQETQYF. DNA of the CDR3: TGCAGCGTTGACGGGGGACAAGAGACCCAGTACTTC. This rearrangement joins TRBV29-1 to TRBJ2-5; tentatively, D is TRBD2 (6 bases). Trimming shortened V by 3 bases and J by 2 bases, and 7 bases separated the two germline ends. The CDR3 sequence is 12 residues long. Germline V lookup: CDR1 SQVTM, CDR2 ANQGSEA.

The V gene is TRBV7-8, the J gene TRBJ1-1; D gene unclear. Deletions cut 5 bases from V and 1 base from J, with 11 bases between. CDR3 length: 14 residues. Per germline, CDR1 SGHVS and CDR2 FQNEAQ. The CDR3 nucleotides read TGTGCCAGCAGCCGACACCCCTGGAACACTGAAGCTTTCTTT. Its translation is CASSRHPWNTEAFF.

The CDR3 DNA reads as TGTGGCACGGGAGGCAATCAGCCCCAGCATTTT. Its protein product is CGTGGNQPQHF. The rearrangement links TRBV6-5 to TRBJ1-5, with D unresolved. This CDR3 has 11 amino acids. Germline V gene sequence: CDR1 MNHEY, CDR2 SVGAGI.

The chain carries TRBV5-6 and TRBJ2-5; D unresolved. This CDR3 has 14 amino acids. CDR1 and CDR2 from the germline V gene are SGHDT and YYEEEE. The ends were cut back, 3 bases at V and 1 base at J, with 10 bases in the middle. The CDR3 region is CASSWIDTQETQYF. As DNA, the CDR3 is TGTGCCAGCAGCTGGATTGACACCCAAGAGACCCAGTACTTC. The full variable domain, rest sourced from reference TRBV5-6 and TRBJ2-5, is DAGVTQSPTHLIKTRGQQVTLRCSPKSGHDTVSWYQQALGQGPQFIFQYYEEEERQRGNFPDRFSGHQFPNYSSELNVNALLLGDSALYLCASSWIDTQETQYFGPGTRLLVL.

The J gene is TRBJ2-7, the V gene TRBV7-8, with TRBD2 matching 11 bases. With 3 bases clipped from V and 2 bases from J, the junction kept 3 bases outside the gene matches. The CDR3 has 15 residues. Germline CDR1 is SGHVS and CDR2 is FQNEAQ. CDR3 sequence: CASSFSGGATYEQYF. The DNA of the CDR3 is TGTGCCAGCAGCTTTAGCGGGGGGGCAACCTACGAGCAGTACTTC.

The chain links TRBV18 to TRBJ2-3, with D unresolved. Germline values: CDR1 KGHSH, CDR2 LQKENI. The CDR3 loop spans 13 amino acids. V was cut by 8 bases and J by 0 bases, with 9 bases left in between. CDR3 sequence: CASTPDSTDTQYF. In DNA, the CDR3 is TGTGCCAGCACCCCGGACAGCACAGATACGCAGTATTTT.

This clone was found a few times. V is TRBV7-9 and J is TRBJ1-2, with D perhaps matching TRBD1 (6 bases). The CDR3 has 14 residues. The V gene's germline CDR1 is SEHNR and CDR2 FQNEAQ (reference sequence). V lost 3 bases, J lost 2 bases, and 10 bases lay in between. DNA of the CDR3: TGTGCCAGCAGCTTGACAGGCCTAAACTATGGCTACACCTTC. This encodes CASSLTGLNYGYTF.

The rearrangement joins TRBV11-1 to TRBJ2-7; the D is unclear. In germline, CDR1 is SGHAT, CDR2 FQDESV (reference sequence). This CDR3 has 14 amino acids. V lost 5 bases and J 2 bases, leaving 13 bases between the germline ends. CDR3 sequence reads: CASSLWTAAYEQYF. The DNA of the CDR3 is TGTGCCAGCAGCCTATGGACCGCGGCCTACGAGCAGTACTTC.

This clone has just one count. The chain employs TRBV27 and TRBJ1-2; TRBD1 matches 8 bases. The CDR3 has 15 amino acids. Unmatched junction bases numbered 10, after V lost 6 bases and J lost 4 bases. Germline values: CDR1 MNHEY, CDR2 SMNVEV (reference sequence). Here the CDR3 reads CASRSRGQGAYGYTF. The DNA of the CDR3 is TGTGCCAGCAGATCACGTGGACAGGGCGCCTATGGCTACACCTTC.

The rearrangement links TRBV15 to TRBJ2-3, with 15 bases that match TRBD2. Germline CDR1 is LNHNV and CDR2 is YYDKDF (reference sequence). This CDR3 comprises 18 residues. V lost 0 bases and J lost 4; bases outside the gene matches: 5. The CDR3 DNA reads TGTGCCACCAGCAGAGATAGAGGGACTAGCGGGAGGTCAGATACGCAGTATTTT. Its protein is CATSRDRGTSGRSDTQYF.

Turning to this clone: At one boundary the junction diverges from the germline segment, which might be a read error. The chain employs TRBV4-3 and TRBJ1-2; tentative D call: TRBD1 (6 bases). The CDR3 sequence is 12 residues long. CDR1 is LGHNA, CDR2 YSLEER, per germline. The DNA of the CDR3 is TGCGCCAGCAGCCAAGATTTGGGGGGGCCCTCCTTC. Its protein is CASSQDLGGPSF.

The rearrangement joins TRBV28 to TRBJ1-1; TRBD1 might be the D (6 bases). V was shortened by 3 bases and J by 5 bases, with 16 bases between the two germline ends. The CDR3 has 15 residues. CDR1 is MDHEN, CDR2 SYDVKM, per germline. CDR3: CASSLRLGGGTEAFF. CDR3 DNA sequence: TGTGCCAGCAGTTTGCGGCTCGGAGGGGGTACTGAAGCTTTCTTT.

V usage is TRBV25-1 and J usage is TRBJ2-1; 9 nucleotides agree with TRBD2. V trimming: 2 bases; J trimming: 0 bases; junction bases outside the gene matches: 5. The CDR3 totals 17 residues. Germline values: CDR1 MGHDK, CDR2 SYGVNS. As DNA, the CDR3 is TGTGCCAGCAGTGAACCCCTAGCGGGGAGCTCCTACAATGAGCAGTTCTTC. Its protein is CASSEPLAGSSYNEQFF.

This clone showed up just once. The chain joins TRBV11-2 to TRBJ2-7; D may be TRBD1 (8 bases). V was pared by 5 bases and J by 3 bases, with 26 bases between. This CDR3 spans 18 amino acids. CDR1 and CDR2 from the germline V gene are SGHAT and FQNNGV. CDR3 in amino acids: CASSRIIGGGDRGYEQYF. The CDR3 DNA is TGTGCCAGCAGCCGGATAATAGGGGGGGGAGACAGGGGCTACGAGCAGTACTTC.

The rearrangement joins TRBV30 to TRBJ2-1, with 8 bases aligning to TRBD2. Germline loops: CDR1 GTSNPN, CDR2 SVGIG (reference sequence). Trimming at V came to 3 bases and at J to 6 bases, leaving 7 bases not matched to a gene. The CDR3 extends over 14 amino acids. CDR3 sequence reads: CAWRKRESPNEQFF. Here the CDR3 DNA reads TGTGCCTGGAGAAAGCGGGAGAGCCCCAATGAGCAGTTCTTC.

The chain couples TRBV6-5 to TRBJ2-1; D may match TRBD1 or TRBD2 (5 bases each). Germline lookup yields CDR1 MNHEY and CDR2 SVGAGI. The length of the CDR3 is 16 residues. Trimming took 0 bases from V and 2 from J, leaving 11 bases between them. The CDR3 is CASSYSWDRTYNEQFF. The CDR3 DNA follows: TGTGCCAGCAGTTACTCTTGGGACCGCACCTACAATGAGCAGTTCTTC.

The rearrangement joins TRBV28 to TRBJ2-7; D call uncertain. This CDR3 region has 13 residues. CDR1 and CDR2 from the germline V gene are MDHEN and SYDVKM. Between the trimmed V and J ends, which lost 2 bases and 2 bases, there was a span of 7 bases. Here the CDR3 reads CASSLSFTYEQYF. DNA for the CDR3: TGTGCCAGCAGTTTAAGTTTCACCTACGAGCAGTACTTC.

This clone was picked up a small number of times. V gene TRBV7-2 combines with J gene TRBJ1-5; D is undetermined. Deletions cut 4 bases from V and 0 bases from J, with 13 bases between. There are 16 residues in the CDR3. Germline V gives CDR1 SGHTA, CDR2 FQGNSA. The CDR3: CASSSYEDYSNQPQHF. The CDR3 DNA reads TGTGCCAGCAGCTCCTACGAAGATTATAGCAATCAGCCCCAGCATTTT.

The chain joins TRBV27 to TRBJ2-7; tentatively, D is TRBD1 or TRBD2 (6 bases each). The CDR3 contains 14 residues. The germline CDR1 and CDR2 sequences are MNHEY and SMNVEV (reference sequence). Trimming pared 4 bases from V and 4 bases from J, leaving 14 bases between. The CDR3 region is CASSSYGGSYEQYF. In DNA form, the CDR3 reads TGTGCCAGCAGTTCCTACGGGGGCTCATACGAGCAGTACTTC.

The chain couples TRBV6-4 to TRBJ2-7; a weak D match, TRBD2 (6 bases). The CDR3 runs 14 residues. Germline lookup yields CDR1 MRHNA and CDR2 SNTAGT. V dropped 7 bases and J dropped 5 bases, with 18 bases sitting between them. The CDR3 spells CASIRGLGEDEQYF. The CDR3 coding sequence is TGTGCCAGCATTCGGGGACTGGGTGAGGACGAGCAGTACTTC.

This sequence joins TRBV25-1 and TRBJ2-2; D is unresolved. The V gene's germline CDR1 is MGHDK and CDR2 SYGVNS. CDR3 length equals 12 residues. The V and J ends lost 8 bases and 1 base respectively, with 5 bases between them. The CDR3 DNA reads as TGTGCCAGCCAGAGGAACACCGGGGAGCTGTTTTTT. It translates to CASQRNTGELFF.